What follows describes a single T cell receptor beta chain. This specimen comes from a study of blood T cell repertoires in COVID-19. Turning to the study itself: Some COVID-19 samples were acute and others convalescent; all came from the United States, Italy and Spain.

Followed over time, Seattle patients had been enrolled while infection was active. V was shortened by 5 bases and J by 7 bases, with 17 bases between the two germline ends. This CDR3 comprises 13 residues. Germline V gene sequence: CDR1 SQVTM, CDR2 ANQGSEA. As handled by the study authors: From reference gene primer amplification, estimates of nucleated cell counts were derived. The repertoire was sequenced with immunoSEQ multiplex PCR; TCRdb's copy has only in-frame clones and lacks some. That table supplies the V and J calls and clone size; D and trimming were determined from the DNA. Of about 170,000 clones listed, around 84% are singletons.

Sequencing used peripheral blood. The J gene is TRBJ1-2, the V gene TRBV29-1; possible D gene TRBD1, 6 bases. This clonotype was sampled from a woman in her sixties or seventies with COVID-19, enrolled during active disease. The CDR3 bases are TGCAGCGTTTTACCAGGGGCCGAATTTGGCTACACCTTC. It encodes CSVLPGAEFGYTF.